This T cell receptor (beta chain) was captured by sequencing in a study of T cells in Graves' hyperthyroidism and ophthalmopathy. Amplification targeted TCR beta CDR3 regions from RNA transcripts. TCR CDR3 regions were first amplified by RT-PCR with HTBI primers. TCRdb passed the multiplex PCR reads through MiXCR, listing each CDR3 protein once. The table lists roughly 560,000 distinct CDR3 sequences, over 12% of them singletons. The table lists this clonotype with many counts. Germline V gene sequence: CDR1 MDHEN, CDR2 SYDVKM. This CDR3 has 15 residues. V gene TRBV28 combines with J gene TRBJ1-5, with a weak D call TRBD1 (5 bases). The sequenced material came from blood. The TCR sequence derives from a woman in her thirties or forties with Graves' ophthalmopathy. In DNA form, the CDR3 reads TGTGCGACCAGGGCGTTGACGGGGGATCATCAGCCCCAGCATTTT. As protein: CATRALTGDHQPQHF.